This TCR beta chain was captured in a study of OX40 agonist ivuxolimab in advanced cancers. Turning to the study itself: Those enrolled were roughly 85% male, with a mean age of about 66 years and ages from 23 to 79. Previous treatment with anti-PD-1, anti-PD-L1 or anti-CTLA-4 therapy was allowed; 40% had received some.

Here immunoSEQ multiplex PCR was the method, and the copy in TCRdb shows in-frame clones only, minus some. Of 100,000 or so clones listed, approximately 90% are singletons. The CDR3 has 12 amino acids. Germline V lookup: CDR1 WNHNN, CDR2 SYGVQD (reference sequence). V was shortened by 6 bases and J by 4 bases, with 9 bases between the two germline ends. V usage is TRBV10-1 and J usage is TRBJ1-1, with TRBD1 as a possible D gene (5 bases). The clonotype originates from an adult with an advanced solid tumor such as melanoma, head and neck, liver or kidney cancer. The sample in question was CD4+ or CD8+ T cells sorted from blood, obtained in a trial of the OX40 agonist ivuxolimab. The CDR3 DNA reads TGCGCCAGCAGCCCGGGGGGCACTGAAGCTTTCTTT. Its translation: CASSPGGTEAFF.